This T cell receptor (beta chain) derives from a study of beta chain bispecific antibodies for T cell cancers. This clonotype was observed many times. Its cognate antigen is unknown. General study findings and limits: The TRBV12-3 share of total TRBV signal fell approximately 99% after anti-TRBV12 rather than anti-CD19 exposure. Normal T cells contributed less of the targeted TRBV signal than the leukemia cells did.

The V end was cut by 0 bases, the J end by 6 bases, with 8 bases between. The CDR3 is made up of 13 amino acids. Germline CDR1 is LGHNA and CDR2 is YNFKEQ. T cells were expanded from blood mononuclear cells for 2 to 4 days with anti-CD3 OKT3 or CD3/CD28 beads. Anti-TRBV12 bispecific coculture of Jurkat cells with normal T cells. Clonotypes were quantified using unique molecular identifier barcodes. TCRdb processed the 5' RACE reads anew with MiXCR; each CDR3 protein has one entry. The sample carries roughly 19,000 distinct CDR3 sequences, 2% to 2.5% recorded once. This material consisted of healthy donor T cells cultured with leukemia cells, taken from a culture containing a bispecific antibody targeting TCR Vbeta12. The chain joins TRBV4-2 to TRBJ1-2, with D possibly matching TRBD1 (6 bases). The clonotype originates from a human donor in good health. Some clones in this sample may be carry-over from other donors' samples. The CDR3 loop reads CASSQETGNGYTF. CDR3 bases: TGTGCCAGCAGCCAAGAAACAGGGAATGGCTACACCTTC.